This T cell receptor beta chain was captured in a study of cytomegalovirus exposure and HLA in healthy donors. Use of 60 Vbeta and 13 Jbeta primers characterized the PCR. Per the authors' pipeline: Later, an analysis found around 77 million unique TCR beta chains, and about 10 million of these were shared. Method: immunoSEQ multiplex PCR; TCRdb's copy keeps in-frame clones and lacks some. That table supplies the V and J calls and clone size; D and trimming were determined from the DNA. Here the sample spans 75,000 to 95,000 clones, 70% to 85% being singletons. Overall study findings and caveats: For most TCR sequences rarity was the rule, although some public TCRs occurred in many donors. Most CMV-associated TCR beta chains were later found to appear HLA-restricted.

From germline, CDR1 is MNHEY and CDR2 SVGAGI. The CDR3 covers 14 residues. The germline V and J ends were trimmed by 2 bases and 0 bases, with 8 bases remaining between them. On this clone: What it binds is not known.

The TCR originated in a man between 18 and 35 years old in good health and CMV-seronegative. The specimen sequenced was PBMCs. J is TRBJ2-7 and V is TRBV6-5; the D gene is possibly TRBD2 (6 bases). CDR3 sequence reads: CASSYGGVSYEQYF. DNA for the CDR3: TGTGCCAGCAGTTACGGCGGGGTCTCCTACGAGCAGTACTTC.